The rows below give T cell receptor beta chains drawn from one sample of a study of blood T cell repertoires in COVID-19. Sequencing used immunoSEQ multiplex PCR; TCRdb keeps in-frame clones, though not all of them. This table holds approximately 270,000 clones, around 90% found once. Input material: PBMCs or T cells enriched from blood (not recorded which). These receptors were collected from a human donor in a cohort exposed to, infected with or recovered from COVID-19 (not recorded which). The donor label of this sample is uncertain. Both conserved end residues are part of each CDR3. The D gene is left open where the match is weak. The size field is filled for only some rows; it gives once, few, many or a size class.

TRBV10-1,TRBJ2-1,TRBD2,16,.,CASSELAGGAYNEQFF,TGCGCCAGCAGTGAGCTAGCGGGGGGGGCCTACAATGAGCAGTTCTTC
TRBV29-1,TRBJ1-2,TRBD1,14,.,CSVEGQRHVYGYTF,TGCAGCGTAGAGGGACAGAGACACGTCTATGGCTACACCTTC
TRBV5-4,TRBJ2-1,TRBD2,15,.,CASSLRLAGGREQFF,TGTGCCAGCAGCTTGCGGCTAGCGGGGGGGCGGGAGCAGTTCTTC
TRBV4-2,TRBJ1-2,.,13,.,CASSQESRYGYTF,TGTGCCAGCAGCCAAGAGTCCCGCTATGGCTACACCTTC
TRBV18,TRBJ1-1,.,17,.,CASSPATDTAMNTEAFF,TGTGCCAGCTCCCCCGCCACCGACACGGCGATGAACACTGAAGCTTTCTTT
TRBV30,TRBJ1-3,.,14,.,CAWSWLRAGNTIYF,TGTGCCTGGAGTTGGTTGAGGGCTGGAAACACCATATATTTT
TRBV7-6,TRBJ2-2,TRBD2,15,.,CASSLRGGYGGELFF,TGTGCCAGCAGCCTTCGGGGGGGCTATGGCGGGGAGCTGTTTTTT
TRBV7-2,TRBJ2-4,TRBD1,14,.,CASSIRDSKNIQYF,TGTGCCAGCAGCATCCGGGACAGTAAAAACATTCAGTACTTC
TRBV5-4,TRBJ1-4,.,16,.,CASSLRPGATNEKLFF,TGTGCCAGCAGCTTGCGACCAGGGGCAACTAATGAAAAACTGTTTTTT
TRBV7-2,TRBJ1-4,TRBD1,15,.,CASSLGGKTNEKLFF,TGTGCCAGCAGTCTAGGGGGCAAGACTAATGAAAAACTGTTTTTT
TRBV7-2,TRBJ2-1,.,16,.,CASSLSGPSSYNEQFF,TGTGCCAGCAGCTTGAGCGGGCCAAGCTCCTACAATGAGCAGTTCTTC
TRBV13,TRBJ2-7,.,14,.,CANGRGSSPYEQYF,TGTGCCAACGGAAGGGGGTCCTCGCCCTACGAGCAGTACTTC
TRBV3-1/TRBV3-2,TRBJ2-1,.,15,once,CASSRQLRVRNEQFF,TGTGCCAGCAGCCGTCAGTTGAGGGTCCGGAATGAGCAGTTCTTC
TRBV5-5,TRBJ1-4,TRBD1,16,.,CASSSGDREINEKLFF,TGTGCCAGCAGCTCGGGAGACAGGGAAATTAATGAAAAACTGTTTTTT
TRBV19,TRBJ2-7,.,14,.,CASSIALSAYEQYF,TGTGCCAGTAGTATAGCCCTAAGCGCCTACGAGCAGTACTTC
TRBV4-3,TRBJ1-2,.,15,.,CASSQDMVSESGYTF,TGCGCCAGCAGCCAAGATATGGTTTCGGAGAGTGGCTACACCTTC
TRBV19,TRBJ2-2,TRBD2,14,few,CATLGGLVTGELFF,TGTGCCACCCTAGGAGGACTAGTGACCGGGGAGCTGTTTTTT
TRBV5-8,TRBJ1-3,.,11,.,CAVPAGNTIYF,TGTGCCGTCCCTGCGGGAAACACCATATATTTT
TRBV7-2,TRBJ1-4,TRBD1,14,.,CASSSGGAKEKLFF,TGTGCCAGCAGCTCAGGGGGCGCGAAGGAAAAACTGTTTTTT
TRBV5-6,TRBJ1-4,TRBD1,14,.,CASSLDRGNEKLFF,TGTGCCAGCAGTTTGGACAGGGGTAATGAAAAACTGTTTTTT
TRBV11-1,TRBJ1-1,.,13,.,CASSPIGGGEAFF,TGTGCCAGCAGCCCAATTGGAGGTGGAGAGGCTTTCTTT
TRBV2,TRBJ2-7,.,12,.,CASRHSSYEQYF,TGTGCCAGCAGGCACTCCTCCTACGAGCAGTACTTC
TRBV2,TRBJ2-2,TRBD1,14,.,CASKTGGYTGELFF,TGTGCCAGCAAGACAGGGGGCTACACCGGGGAGCTGTTTTTT
TRBV5-1,TRBJ1-2,.,15,.,CASSLVGARGDGYTF,TGCGCCAGCAGCTTGGTAGGGGCCCGCGGGGATGGCTACACCTTC
TRBV29-1,TRBJ2-3,TRBD2,15,once,CSVERTSGGADTQYF,TGCAGCGTGGAACGGACTAGCGGGGGGGCAGATACGCAGTATTTT
TRBV4-2,TRBJ2-7,TRBD2,20,.,CASSQARGLAGGDGVYEQYF,TGTGCCAGCAGCCAAGCCAGGGGACTAGCGGGGGGAGATGGCGTTTACGAGCAGTACTTC
TRBV24-1,TRBJ2-5,TRBD1,15,.,CATSDVTGGQETQYF,TGTGCCACCAGTGATGTGACAGGGGGACAAGAGACCCAGTACTTC
TRBV28,TRBJ1-1,.,15,.,CASSLGSEGNTEAFF,TGTGCCAGCAGTTTAGGGAGTGAGGGGAACACTGAAGCTTTCTTT
TRBV3-1/TRBV3-2,TRBJ2-3,TRBD1,16,.,CASSHSDRAQGDTQYF,TGTGCCAGCAGCCACTCCGACAGGGCGCAGGGAGATACGCAGTATTTT
TRBV2,TRBJ1-6,TRBD1,16,.,CASTPDRAAYNSPLHF,TGTGCCAGCACCCCGGACAGGGCGGCCTATAATTCACCCCTCCACTTT
TRBV19,TRBJ1-4,.,13,.,CASTEEAAEKLFF,TGTGCCAGTACCGAAGAGGCAGCTGAAAAACTGTTTTTT
TRBV5-1,TRBJ2-3,TRBD1,15,.,CASSLAGQGADTQYF,TGCGCCAGCAGCTTGGCCGGACAGGGCGCAGATACGCAGTATTTT
TRBV2,TRBJ2-5,TRBD2,14,.,CAGGTSGAGETQYF,TGTGCCGGGGGGACTAGCGGGGCGGGAGAGACCCAGTACTTC
TRBV10-3,TRBJ1-3,.,13,once,CATQDRSGNTIYF,TGTGCCACCCAGGATCGCTCTGGAAACACCATATATTTT
TRBV4-3,TRBJ1-1,.,19,.,CASSHRPLLGQYMNTEAFF,TGCGCCAGCAGCCATCGCCCTCTCCTTGGACAGTACATGAACACTGAAGCTTTCTTT
TRBV4-3,TRBJ2-3,.,15,.,CASSQETGGTDTQYF,TGCGCCAGCAGCCAAGAAACGGGGGGCACAGATACGCAGTATTTT
TRBV30,TRBJ1-1,.,12,.,CAWSEDIFEAFF,TGTGCCTGGAGTGAAGACATCTTTGAAGCTTTCTTT
TRBV5-1,TRBJ2-7,.,15,.,CASSSGNSGIYEQYF,TGCGCCAGCAGCTCCGGAAATAGCGGAATTTACGAGCAGTACTTC
TRBV27,TRBJ1-3,TRBD1,19,.,CASSSGATGGGRNGNTIYF,TGTGCCAGCAGTTCGGGAGCTACAGGGGGCGGTAGAAATGGAAACACCATATATTTT
TRBV5-1,TRBJ2-7,.,13,.,CASSLAANYEQYF,TGCGCCAGCAGCTTGGCTGCTAACTACGAGCAGTACTTC
TRBV11-2,TRBJ1-2,.,15,.,CASSFSTSANYGYTF,TGTGCCAGCAGCTTCTCGACTTCAGCTAACTATGGCTACACCTTC
TRBV30,TRBJ1-5,TRBD1,17,.,CAWSVGALQGGNQPQHF,TGTGCCTGGAGTGTAGGGGCACTCCAGGGGGGCAATCAGCCCCAGCATTTT
TRBV5-1,TRBJ1-1,.,12,few,CASSLTGTEAFF,TGCGCCAGCAGCTTGACCGGGACTGAAGCTTTCTTT
TRBV5-5,TRBJ1-5,TRBD1,16,.,CASSPRGRGANQPQHF,TGTGCCAGCAGCCCCAGGGGGCGCGGAGCCAATCAGCCCCAGCATTTT
TRBV19,TRBJ2-2,TRBD1,15,.,CASSTGQGHTGELFF,TGTGCCAGTAGTACAGGACAGGGACACACCGGGGAGCTGTTTTTT
TRBV7-9,TRBJ1-5,.,14,.,CASSLERSGGPQHF,TGTGCCAGCAGCTTAGAAAGATCCGGAGGGCCCCAGCATTTT
TRBV2,TRBJ1-1,.,13,.,CASNHIMNTEAFF,TGTGCCAGCAATCACATAATGAACACTGAAGCTTTCTTT
TRBV15,TRBJ1-4,.,14,.,CATSFKGVAEKLFF,TGTGCCACCAGTTTTAAGGGAGTGGCCGAAAAACTGTTTTTT
TRBV6-1,TRBJ1-1,.,14,once,CASSEVDRGTEAFF,TGTGCCAGCAGTGAAGTCGACCGGGGAACTGAAGCTTTCTTT
TRBV27,TRBJ2-1,.,16,.,CASSVQRGLTYNEQFF,TGTGCCAGCAGTGTCCAGCGCGGGCTCACCTACAATGAGCAGTTCTTC
TRBV19,TRBJ2-7,TRBD2,17,.,CASSIRLTSGGYYEQYF,TGTGCCAGTAGTATTCGTCTGACTAGCGGGGGATACTACGAGCAGTACTTC
TRBV2,TRBJ1-2,.,12,few,CASSPETFGYTF,TGTGCCAGCAGCCCGGAGACCTTTGGCTACACCTTC
TRBV5-1,TRBJ2-5,.,14,.,CASSLDYSQETQYF,TGCGCCAGCAGCCTCGACTATTCCCAAGAGACCCAGTACTTC
TRBV4-2,TRBJ2-7,.,15,.,CASSQDLGATYEQYF,TGTGCCAGCAGCCAAGATTTAGGAGCCACCTACGAGCAGTACTTC
TRBV18,TRBJ1-2,TRBD1,14,.,CASSPTGEDYGYTF,TGTGCCAGCTCACCGACAGGGGAGGACTATGGCTACACCTTC
TRBV7-9,TRBJ2-1,TRBD2,17,.,CASSTATSGGAWNEQFF,TGTGCCAGCAGCACCGCGACTAGCGGGGGGGCCTGGAATGAGCAGTTCTTC
TRBV6-4,TRBJ1-1,.,15,.,CASSDSRRENTEAFF,TGTGCCAGCAGTGACTCGAGACGGGAGAACACTGAAGCTTTCTTT